The 6 T cell receptor beta chains given below trace back to one sample, sequenced in a study of early T cells in non-severe SARS-CoV-2 infection. TCRdb reprocessed the 5' RACE reads with MiXCR, giving one entry per CDR3 protein. This table has some 80,000 distinct CDR3 sequences, roughly 12% appearing once. The source material was whole blood. The receptors here all came from an adult who was a healthcare worker with PCR-confirmed SARS-CoV-2 infection or an uninfected control (not recorded which).

The gene calls are TRBV10-2 and TRBJ1-6; a weak D match, TRBD1 (5 bases). CDR1 and CDR2 from the germline V gene are WSHSY and SAAADI. The CDR3 sequence is 13 residues long. Trimming left V 3 bases short and J 8 bases short, with 8 bases between. The CDR3 protein is CASSDRVYSPLHF. CDR3 nucleotides: TGCGCCAGCAGTGACAGGGTGTATTCACCCCTCCACTTT.

This clonotype was observed at least ten times. The chain joins TRBV30 to TRBJ1-5; no definite D call. Germline CDR1 GTSNPN, CDR2 SVGIG (reference sequence). The V end was cut by 2 bases, the J end by 5 bases, with 16 bases between. The CDR3 covers 15 residues. DNA of the CDR3: TGTGCCTGGAGTAGGCTGGCGGGCGTAGATCAGCCCCAGCATTTT. Translated: CAWSRLAGVDQPQHF.

The V call is TRBV5-1, the J call TRBJ2-5; D ambiguous. This CDR3 spans 14 amino acids. Trimming took 4 bases from V and 5 from J, leaving 15 bases between them. Germline V CDR1 and CDR2: SGHRS, YFSETQ. The CDR3 coding sequence is TGCGCCAGCAGCCCGAATCCCGCCAGCGAGACCCAGTACTTC. It encodes CASSPNPASETQYF. Together with reference TRBV5-1 and TRBJ2-5, the CDR3 gives the full variable domain: KAGVTQTPRYLIKTRGQQVTLSCSPISGHRSVSWYQQTPGQGLQFLFEYFSETQRNKGNFPGRFSGRQFSNSRSEMNVSTLELGDSALYLCASSPNPASETQYFGPGTRLLVL.

This clonotype has just a few counts. The gene calls are TRBV5-4 and TRBJ2-2, with 8 bases lining up with TRBD2. CDR3 length: 16 amino acids. Trimming cost V 5 bases and J 0 bases; bases outside gene matches: 6. Germline CDR1 SGHNT, CDR2 YYREEE (reference sequence). The CDR3 is CASSPTSGANTGELFF. CDR3 coding DNA: TGTGCCAGCAGTCCTACTAGCGGAGCGAACACCGGGGAGCTGTTTTTT.

This clonotype has just a few counts. J is TRBJ2-2 and V is TRBV7-9, with a weak D call TRBD1 (5 bases). The CDR3 consists of 15 residues. The V end was cut by 2 bases, the J end by 0 bases, with 7 bases between. From germline, CDR1 is SEHNR and CDR2 FQNEAQ (reference sequence). The CDR3 region has the DNA TGTGCCAGCAGCTTATGGACACCGAACACCGGGGAGCTGTTTTTT. Amino acid sequence: CASSLWTPNTGELFF.

This clonotype occurred a few times. The V call is TRBV3-1, the J call TRBJ2-3; D ambiguous. CDR1 is LGHDT and CDR2 is YNNKEL in the germline V gene (reference sequence). The CDR3 loop spans 17 amino acids. V lost 0 bases to trimming and J lost 2 bases, with 15 bases between them. CDR3 region: CASSQDRVSSTTDTQYF. Here the CDR3 DNA reads TGTGCCAGCAGCCAAGATCGAGTTTCCAGCACCACAGATACGCAGTATTTT.